This TCR beta chain appears in the sequencing data of a study of blood T cell repertoires in COVID-19. Study-wide background: Some COVID-19 samples were acute and others convalescent; all came from the United States, Italy and Spain. T cells, B-cell-depleted T cells, or PBMCs supplied cDNA or gDNA.

V dropped 7 bases and J dropped 5; count of bases not matched to a gene: 9. Germline CDR1 and CDR2: LNHDA and SQIVND (reference sequence). CDR3 length: 14 amino acids. Original handling: Amplifying reference gene primers gave estimates of nucleated cell counts. Clones were sequenced by immunoSEQ multiplex PCR, and TCRdb holds only the in-frame ones, with some missing. The DNA was the basis for D and trimming; V, J and clone size are from that table. The sample lists 52,000 or so clones, approximately 83% seen once, with approximately 15% in the top ten. The clonotype originates from a man aged 35 to 55 with acute or convalescent COVID-19. The J gene is TRBJ2-3, the V gene TRBV19; 7 bases map to TRBD2. Sequenced: peripheral blood. The CDR3 loop is CASTEGRAVDTQYF. The CDR3 region has the DNA TGTGCCAGTACCGAGGGGAGGGCAGTAGATACGCAGTATTTT.